These 17 T cell receptor beta chains were sequenced from one sample in a study of blood T cell repertoires in COVID-19. Assay: immunoSEQ multiplex PCR; the TCRdb copy retains only in-frame clones and omits some. The table has a few hundred thousand clones, around 90% seen once; the top ten hold 1.2%. The sample taken for sequencing was peripheral blood. These receptors came from a man aged 35-49 years with acute or convalescent COVID-19.

The genes are TRBV9 and TRBJ2-2, with D perhaps matching TRBD2 (7 bases). The CDR3 runs 14 residues. The ends were cut back, 4 bases at V and 3 bases at J, with 10 bases in the middle. From germline, CDR1 is SGDLS and CDR2 YYNGEE. The CDR3 bases are TGTGCCAGCAGCAGAGGGGGGGACACCGGGGAGCTGTTTTTT. Its translation: CASSRGGDTGELFF.

The V call is TRBV11-2, the J call TRBJ1-1; no reliable D call. Germline CDR1 is SGHAT and CDR2 is FQNNGV. Trimming took off 2 bases at V and 5 bases at J, with 6 bases between the two ends. The CDR3 covers 12 residues. The CDR3: CASSLTGTEAFF. The DNA for the CDR3 is TGTGCCAGCAGCTTAACGGGGACTGAAGCTTTCTTT.

The rearrangement uses TRBV5-6 and TRBJ2-2, with TRBD2 as a possible D gene (6 bases). The V and J ends lost 0 bases and 2 bases respectively, with 11 bases between them. CDR1 and CDR2 (germline): SGHDT, YYEEEE. This CDR3 contains 16 residues. The DNA for the CDR3 is TGTGCCAGCAGCTTGGCGGACTATCCAAACACCGGGGAGCTGTTTTTT. Encoded protein: CASSLADYPNTGELFF.

J is TRBJ2-5 and V is TRBV4-1; D unresolved. CDR1 is MGHRA, CDR2 YSYEKL, per germline. Trimming removed 4 bases from V and 5 bases from J, with 11 bases in between. The CDR3 contains 13 residues. As DNA, the CDR3 is TGCGCCAGCAGCCCGTTAATAGTGGAGACCCAGTACTTC. Translation gives CASSPLIVETQYF.

The rearrangement uses TRBV28 and TRBJ2-5; D is possibly TRBD1 (6 bases). Germline lookup yields CDR1 MDHEN and CDR2 SYDVKM. The ends were cut back, 5 bases at V and 1 base at J, with 14 bases in the middle. The CDR3 totals 15 residues. Here the CDR3 reads CASSLRRQVQETQYF. The CDR3 coding sequence is TGTGCCAGCAGTCTCCGTAGACAGGTCCAAGAGACCCAGTACTTC.

This clone was seen just once. The chain joins TRBV24-1 to TRBJ2-7; 8 nucleotides match TRBD2. CDR3 size: 15 residues. Trimming removed 1 base from V and 3 bases from J; junction bases left unmatched: 4. Germline CDR1 and CDR2: KGHDR and SFDVKD. CDR3 nucleotides: TGTGCCACCAGTGATTTTCGGGGGGGGTTCTACGAGCAGTACTTC. Its protein product is CATSDFRGGFYEQYF.

The J gene is TRBJ2-5, the V gene TRBV27, with D tentatively TRBD1 (6 bases). Trimming removed 3 bases at V and 2 bases at J, with 13 bases between. The germline V gene encodes CDR1 MNHEY and CDR2 SMNVEV (reference sequence). There are 15 residues in the CDR3. The CDR3 spells CASSLSGVGQETQYF. DNA of the CDR3: TGTGCCAGCAGTTTGTCAGGGGTAGGTCAAGAGACCCAGTACTTC.

V gene TRBV18 combines with J gene TRBJ2-5; the D is unclear. V lost 1 base, J lost 1 base, and 10 bases lay in between. Germline CDR1 is KGHSH and CDR2 is LQKENI. There are 15 residues in the CDR3. The CDR3 loop reads CASSPRETTQETQYF. The CDR3 DNA follows: TGTGCCAGCTCACCACGAGAGACAACCCAAGAGACCCAGTACTTC.

This sequence joins TRBV12-3 or TRBV12-4 and TRBJ1-1; D gene unclear. V lost 6 bases and J lost 5, with 13 bases in between. CDR3 size: 13 residues. The DNA for the CDR3 is TGTGCCAGCAGCCCTGGGAGGTGGACTGAAGCTTTCTTT. It translates to CASSPGRWTEAFF.

This chain uses TRBV11-3 with TRBJ1-3, with 9 bases matching TRBD1. CDR1 and CDR2 from the germline V gene are SGHNT and YENEEA. The junction had 19 bases not matched to a gene; V was cut back by 4 bases and J by 3 bases. The CDR3 length is 20 residues. CDR3 bases: TGTGCCAGCAGCTCCACACCCTACAGGGGGCAGGCAAGGCTTGGAAACACCATATATTTT. It yields the protein CASSSTPYRGQARLGNTIYF. Full variable domain (rest looked up from reference TRBV11-3 and TRBJ1-3): EAGVVQSPRYKIIEKKQPVAFWCNPISGHNTLYWYLQNLGQGPELLIRYENEEAVDDSQLPKDRFSAERLKGVDSTLKIQPAELGDSAVYLCASSSTPYRGQARLGNTIYFGEGSWLTVV.

This chain joins TRBV6-5 and TRBJ2-7; D possibly corresponds to TRBD2 (5 bases). The V gene lost 0 bases and the J gene lost 0 bases, with 12 bases spanning the gap. The CDR3 extends over 16 amino acids. CDR1 and CDR2 (germline): MNHEY, SVGAGI. The CDR3: CASSYSKAVNSYEQYF. As DNA, the CDR3 is TGTGCCAGCAGTTACTCGAAAGCGGTTAACTCCTACGAGCAGTACTTC.

This chain links TRBV5-6 with TRBJ1-2; possibly TRBD1 for D (6 bases). Germline assignment: CDR1 SGHDT and CDR2 YYEEEE. The CDR3 spans 14 residues. With 4 bases removed from V and 7 bases from J, the gap between germline ends came to 17 bases. The CDR3 loop reads CASSPGTRQSGYTF. The CDR3 coding sequence is TGTGCCAGCAGCCCCGGGACACGTCAAAGTGGCTACACCTTC.

The chain carries TRBV27 and TRBJ2-5; D remains ambiguous. The ends were cut back, 6 bases at V and 1 base at J, with 9 bases in the middle. The germline gives CDR1 MNHEY, CDR2 SMNVEV (reference sequence). The CDR3 extends over 13 amino acids. CDR3 nucleotide sequence: TGTGCCAGCAGCCCGGCGGCCCAAGAGACCCAGTACTTC. Its translation: CASSPAAQETQYF.

The chain couples TRBV6-5 to TRBJ1-1; maybe TRBD1 (6 bases). V shed 6 bases and J shed 4 bases, with 12 bases lying between them. This CDR3 has 13 amino acids. The V gene's germline CDR1 is MNHEY and CDR2 SVGAGI. The CDR3 region has the DNA TGTGCCAGCAGCAAACAGGGATTCACTGAAGCTTTCTTT. As protein: CASSKQGFTEAFF.

The genes are TRBV3-1 (or the pseudogene TRBV3-2) and TRBJ2-1, with 9 bases that match TRBD2. The trim removed 4 bases at V and 2 bases at J, leaving 6 bases unmatched. The CDR3 has 16 amino acids. The V gene's germline CDR1 is LGHDT and CDR2 YNNKEL (reference sequence). CDR3 region: CASSPKAGGAYNEQFF. The CDR3 region has the DNA TGTGCCAGCAGCCCCAAGGCGGGAGGGGCCTACAATGAGCAGTTCTTC.

J is TRBJ1-2 and V is TRBV6-4, with D perhaps matching TRBD1 (6 bases). Between the trimmed V and J ends, which lost 2 bases and 3 bases, there was a span of 16 bases. CDR1 MRHNA and CDR2 SNTAGT come from the germline V gene. The CDR3 covers 16 residues. The CDR3 region is CASSDALRGGDYGYTF. Written as DNA, the CDR3 is TGTGCCAGCAGTGACGCTCTGAGGGGGGGAGACTATGGCTACACCTTC.

This chain joins TRBV6-6 and TRBJ1-1, with TRBD1 identical over 10 bases. The CDR3 loop spans 15 amino acids. CDR1 and CDR2 from the germline V gene are MNHNY and SVGAGI (reference sequence). J was trimmed by 5 bases and V by 6 bases; bases with no gene match: 9. The CDR3 DNA is TGTGCCAGCAGACCTGACAGGGGGCGGGTTACTGAAGCTTTCTTT. Translating it yields CASRPDRGRVTEAFF.